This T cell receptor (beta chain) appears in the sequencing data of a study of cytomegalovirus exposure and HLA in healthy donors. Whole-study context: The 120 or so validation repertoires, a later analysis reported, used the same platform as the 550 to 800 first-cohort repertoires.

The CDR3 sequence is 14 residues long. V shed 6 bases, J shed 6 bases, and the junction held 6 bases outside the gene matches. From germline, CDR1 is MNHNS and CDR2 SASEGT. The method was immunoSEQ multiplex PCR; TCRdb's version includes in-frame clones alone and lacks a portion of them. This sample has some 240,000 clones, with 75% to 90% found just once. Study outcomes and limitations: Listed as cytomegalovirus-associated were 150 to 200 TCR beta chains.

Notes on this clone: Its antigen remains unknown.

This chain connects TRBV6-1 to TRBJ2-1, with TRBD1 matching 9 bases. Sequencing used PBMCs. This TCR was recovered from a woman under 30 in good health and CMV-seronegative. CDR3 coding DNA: TGTGCCAGCAGCGTTCAGACAGGGGGCAATGAGCAGTTCTTC. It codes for CASSVQTGGNEQFF.